This T cell receptor (beta chain) came from a study of blood T cell repertoires in COVID-19. Study context: In each case, the material was cDNA or gDNA derived from T cells, B-cell-depleted T cells, or PBMCs.

Trimming cost V 7 bases and J 4 bases; bases outside gene matches: 10. The CDR3 consists of 16 residues. Germline assignment: CDR1 LGHNT and CDR2 FRNRAP. This table comes from immunoSEQ multiplex PCR, and its TCRdb copy is limited to in-frame clones, with some not included. The data show roughly 350,000 clones, with approximately 89% seen just once and over 9.5% held by the top ten. Seattle patients were enrolled while actively infected and followed longitudinally. The source material was peripheral blood. This TCR derives from a woman in her twenties or thirties with COVID-19, enrolled during active disease. The genes are TRBV12-5 and TRBJ2-1; 10 bases fit TRBD2. In DNA, the CDR3 is TGTGCTAGTGCCCCTCCGACTAGCGGGTTTTACAATGAGCAGTTCTTC. Translated: CASAPPTSGFYNEQFF.